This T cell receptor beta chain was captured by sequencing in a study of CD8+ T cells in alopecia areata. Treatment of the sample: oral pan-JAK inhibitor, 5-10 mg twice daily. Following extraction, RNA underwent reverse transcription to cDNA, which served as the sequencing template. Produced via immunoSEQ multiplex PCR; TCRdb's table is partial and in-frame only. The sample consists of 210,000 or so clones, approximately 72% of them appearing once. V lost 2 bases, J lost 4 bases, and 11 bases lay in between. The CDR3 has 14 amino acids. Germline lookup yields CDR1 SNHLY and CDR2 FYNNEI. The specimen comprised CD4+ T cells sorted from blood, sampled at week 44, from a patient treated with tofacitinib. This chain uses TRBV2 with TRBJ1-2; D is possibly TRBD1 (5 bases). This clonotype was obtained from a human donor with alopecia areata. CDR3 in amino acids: CASSETPQVYGYTF. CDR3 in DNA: TGTGCCAGCAGTGAAACGCCACAGGTCTATGGCTACACCTTC.